This TCR beta chain was observed in a study of cytomegalovirus exposure and HLA in healthy donors. V lost 6 bases and J lost 0, with 12 bases in between. The CDR3 spans 15 residues. Germline CDR1 and CDR2: SGHAT and FQNNGV. Overall study results and limits: Common viral pathogens seemed to be connected with several of the most significant clusters, according to a later analysis. Some segments of the V type, notably TRBV6-2 and TRBV6-3, were excluded as indistinguishable.

In the case of this clone: What it binds is unknown.

A multiplex PCR was run with 60 Vbeta primers and 13 Jbeta primers. Sequencing used immunoSEQ multiplex PCR; TCRdb keeps in-frame clones, though not all of them. The sample contains around 130,000 clones, less than 80% of which appear only once. Sequencing was carried out using PBMCs. V and J are TRBV11-2 and TRBJ1-5; D is unclear. The origin of this receptor is a man aged 40-49 years in good health and CMV-seropositive. In nucleotides, the CDR3 is TGTGCCAGCAGTCTGACTCTAAATAGCAATCAGCCCCAGCATTTT. Translated: CASSLTLNSNQPQHF.